The rows below give T cell receptor beta chains drawn from one sample of a study of PD-L1 blockade in urothelial cancer. The method was immunoSEQ multiplex PCR; TCRdb's version includes in-frame clones alone and lacks a portion of them. There are about 130,000 clones in the sample; about four fifths occur only once, and about 2.9% lies in the top ten. The sample in question was PBMCs, obtained around atezolizumab (anti-PD-L1) treatment. These receptors all come from a man aged 45-65 years with urothelial cancer. CDR3s include the opening cysteine and the closing phenylalanine or tryptophan. D genes are given only for firm matches. A clone size is listed for some rows: how often the clone was seen (once, few, many), or a class if it is expanded.

J gene	D gene	clone size	V gene	CDR3 DNA	CDR3 protein
TRBJ1-1	.	.	TRBV18	TGTGCCAGCTCACCGTTGACCACCCAAGGACAGATAAGTAGCACTGAAGCTTTCTTT	CASSPLTTQGQISSTEAFF
TRBJ2-1	.	few	TRBV9	TGTGCCAGCAGCGGATCTAGCGAGGGGTGGAATGAGCAGTTCTTC	CASSGSSEGWNEQFF
TRBJ2-3	.	.	TRBV19	TGTGCCAGTAGTATAGGCAGGGACACAGATACGCAGTATTTT	CASSIGRDTDTQYF
TRBJ2-5	.	.	TRBV7-2	TGTGCCAGCAAACGCACTTGGGGGGGGGCTGGGGAGACCCAGTACTTC	CASKRTWGGAGETQYF
TRBJ2-7	.	.	TRBV7-7	TGTGCTAGCAGCTTCGACTATTCCTACGAGCAGTACTTC	CASSFDYSYEQYF
TRBJ1-5	TRBD1	.	TRBV28	TGTGCCAGCAGTCCTCGGACAGGGCATCAGCCCCAGCATTTT	CASSPRTGHQPQHF
TRBJ2-7	TRBD2	.	TRBV5-1	TGCGCCAGCAGCCTGACCGGGACTAGCGGGCCCGTCGCCTACGAGCAGTACTTC	CASSLTGTSGPVAYEQYF
TRBJ2-7	TRBD2	.	TRBV19	TGTGCCAGCCGCAAAAGCGGGAATTCCTACGAGCAGTACTTC	CASRKSGNSYEQYF
TRBJ1-4	.	.	TRBV4-1	TGCGCCAGCAGCCAAGTAATCGGGGGGGCCGGGGAAAAACTGTTTTTT	CASSQVIGGAGEKLFF
TRBJ2-3	TRBD2	.	TRBV7-2	TGTGCCAGCAGCTCCTCCGGTGTAGCGGGAGTCCAAGATACGCAGTATTTT	CASSSSGVAGVQDTQYF
TRBJ1-2	.	.	TRBV28	TGTGCCAGCACCGTCCCCAGGGGCCCCAATGGCTACACCTTC	CASTVPRGPNGYTF
TRBJ2-2	TRBD2	.	TRBV7-6	TGTGCCAGCAGCTTGGGGACTAGCGGCACAACCGGGGAGCTGTTTTTT	CASSLGTSGTTGELFF
TRBJ1-1	TRBD1	few	TRBV30	TGTGCCTGGAGATCGCAGAGGACAGGGGGAACTGGCACTGAAGCTTTCTTT	CAWRSQRTGGTGTEAFF
TRBJ1-2	.	.	TRBV19	TGTGCCAGTAGTATGAGGTGGTATACTAACTATGGCTACACCTTC	CASSMRWYTNYGYTF
TRBJ2-7	TRBD1	.	TRBV7-4	TGTGCCAGCAGCCCCCGGGACAGGGGGCACTCCTACGAGCAGTACTTC	CASSPRDRGHSYEQYF
TRBJ1-5	.	.	TRBV15	TGTGCCACCAGCAGAGAGGCGGAGGGAAGACAGCCCCAGCATTTT	CATSREAEGRQPQHF
TRBJ2-1	.	few	TRBV5-8	TGTGCCAGCAGCTTGGTTGCGGGGAAGATAAGTGTCTTC	CASSLVAGKISVF
TRBJ2-7	.	.	TRBV6-1	TGTGCCACCAGGGGCATTAGCTCCTACGAGCAGTACTTC	CATRGISSYEQYF
TRBJ2-5	TRBD2	few	TRBV4-1	TGCGCCAGCAGCCAAACCAACTATCGGACTAGATTTCGGGAGACCCAGTACTTC	CASSQTNYRTRFRETQYF
TRBJ2-7	TRBD2	.	TRBV5-1	TGCGCCAGCAGAGAGGGACTAGCGGGAGTCTACGAGCAGTACTTC	CASREGLAGVYEQYF
TRBJ1-4	.	.	TRBV28	TGTGCCAGCAGTCTGGACAGTCTGGGGGAAAAACTGTTTTTT	CASSLDSLGEKLFF
TRBJ1-2	.	few	TRBV6-6	TGTGCCAGCAGTTTGACAGGCAATTATGGCTACACCTTC	CASSLTGNYGYTF
TRBJ2-1	TRBD2	.	TRBV11-2	TGTGCCAGCAGCTTAGAACTAGCGGGGGCCTCCTACAATGAGCAGTTCTTC	CASSLELAGASYNEQFF